This passage covers 23 T cell receptor beta chains from one sample sequenced in a study of blood T cell repertoires in COVID-19. Data came from immunoSEQ multiplex PCR; TCRdb stores just in-frame clones and leaves some out. The sample has roughly 64,000 clones, around 84% seen once. The sequencing sample was made of peripheral blood. The receptors here all came from a man aged 50-59 years with active COVID-19.

The rearrangement uses TRBV9 and TRBJ2-5; 14 bases fit TRBD2. The junction had 3 bases not matched to a gene; V was cut back by 3 bases and J by 5 bases. Germline V gene sequence: CDR1 SGDLS, CDR2 YYNGEE. The CDR3 extends over 15 amino acids. DNA for the CDR3: TGTGCCAGCAGCGAGGGACTAGCGGGGGAGGAGACCCAGTACTTC. This encodes CASSEGLAGEETQYF.

In this sample, this clone turned up once. The rearrangement links TRBV9 to TRBJ1-2, with 9 bases fitting TRBD1. V dropped 4 bases and J dropped 13; count of bases not matched to a gene: 11. Germline assignment: CDR1 SGDLS and CDR2 YYNGEE. The CDR3 consists of 13 residues. CDR3 in amino acids: CASSTTGGSGCTF. CDR3 sequence (DNA): TGTGCCAGCAGCACGACAGGGGGTTCGGGTTGCACCTTC.

This clone was counted once. The chain joins TRBV5-1 to TRBJ1-2; a weak D match, TRBD1 (6 bases). CDR1 SGHRS and CDR2 YFSETQ come from the germline V gene. Trimming stripped 0 bases from V and 4 bases from J, with 10 bases between. This CDR3 is 14 amino acids long. As DNA, the CDR3 is TGCGCCAGCAGCTTGGAGGGGGAGCCCTATGGCTACACCTTC. It codes for CASSLEGEPYGYTF.

In its sample, this clone was seen a few times. This chain uses TRBV6-2 or TRBV6-3 with TRBJ2-3, with 10 bases matching TRBD2. The trim removed 5 bases at V and 6 bases at J, leaving 8 bases unmatched. The V gene's germline CDR1 is MNHEY and CDR2 SVGEGT. CDR3 length equals 15 residues. CDR3 coding DNA: TGTGCCAGCAGTCCCCAGCTAGCGGGAGAGGATACGCAGTATTTT. As protein: CASSPQLAGEDTQYF.

The chain recombines TRBV4-1 with TRBJ1-4; no clear D gene. V lost 0 bases and J 12 bases, leaving 11 bases between the germline ends. This CDR3 region has 13 residues. The germline V gene has CDR1 MGHRA and CDR2 YSYEKL. The CDR3 loop reads CASSQEAGRQLFF. The CDR3 nucleotides are TGCGCCAGCAGCCAAGAGGCAGGCCGGCAACTGTTTTTT.

CDR3: CASSYSQGRGETQYF. In DNA, the CDR3 is TGTGCCAGCAGTTACTCGCAGGGGCGCGGGGAGACCCAGTACTTC. The chain couples TRBV6-6 to TRBJ2-5; D possibly corresponds to TRBD1 (6 bases). Germline values: CDR1 MNHNY, CDR2 SVGAGI (reference sequence). Trimming shortened V by 0 bases and J by 5 bases, and 13 bases separated the two germline ends. There are 15 residues in the CDR3.

This chain joins TRBV3-1 (or the pseudogene TRBV3-2) and TRBJ1-2; D uncertain. Trimming took 4 bases from V and 4 from J, leaving 16 bases between them. CDR3 length: 15 amino acids. Germline V gene data show CDR1 as LGHDT and CDR2 as YNNKEL (reference sequence). CDR3 sequence reads: CASSPLHRVGYGYTF. CDR3 coding DNA: TGTGCCAGCAGCCCCCTCCACCGGGTAGGCTATGGCTACACCTTC.

This chain joins TRBV7-9 and TRBJ2-5; weak D call: TRBD2 (5 bases). CDR1 and CDR2 from the germline V gene are SEHNR and FQNEAQ (reference sequence). This CDR3 comprises 15 residues. V was pared by 2 bases and J by 5 bases, with 15 bases between. The CDR3 DNA reads as TGTGCCAGCAGCTTATCTGGTGGGGTAGCGGAGACCCAGTACTTC. Protein product: CASSLSGGVAETQYF.

The V gene is TRBV6-2 or TRBV6-3, the J gene TRBJ1-2, with 10 nucleotides matching TRBD1. V was clipped by 2 bases and J by 1 base; unmatched bases: 10. The germline V gene encodes CDR1 MNHEY and CDR2 SVGEGT. The CDR3 is 18 amino acids. The CDR3 sequence: CASSYDMDRGIFNYGYTF. In nucleotides, the CDR3 is TGTGCCAGCAGTTACGATATGGACAGGGGGATATTTAACTATGGCTACACCTTC.

The J gene is TRBJ1-1, the V gene TRBV25-1, with D possibly being TRBD1 (6 bases). Germline assignment: CDR1 MGHDK and CDR2 SYGVNS. Trimming shortened V by 0 bases and J by 2 bases, and 16 bases separated the two germline ends. There are 17 residues in the CDR3. CDR3 DNA: TGTGCCAGCAGTGAATATGGGTTCAGGGGATTAAACACTGAAGCTTTCTTT. It codes for CASSEYGFRGLNTEAFF.

V usage is TRBV28 and J usage is TRBJ1-1; perhaps TRBD1 as D (6 bases). The germline V and J ends were trimmed by 3 bases and 7 bases, with 12 bases remaining between them. Germline V CDR1 and CDR2: MDHEN, SYDVKM. The CDR3 has 13 amino acids. In DNA, the CDR3 is TGTGCCAGCAGTTTCCAAGCAGGGGTTGAAGCTTTCTTT. As protein: CASSFQAGVEAFF.

This chain joins TRBV5-4 and TRBJ2-2; 7 positions agree with TRBD2. The CDR3 has 15 amino acids. Per germline, CDR1 SGHNT and CDR2 YYREEE (reference sequence). The trim removed 2 bases at V and 5 bases at J, leaving 6 bases unmatched. In DNA, the CDR3 is TGTGCCAGCAGCTTACCGGGGGGAAAAACCGGGGAGCTGTTTTTT. It yields the protein CASSLPGGKTGELFF.

CDR3 sequence reads: CARNGQGYGYTF. In DNA form, the CDR3 reads TGTGCCAGGAACGGACAGGGCTATGGCTACACCTTC. V usage is TRBV2 and J usage is TRBJ1-2; 8 positions agree with TRBD1. Unmatched junction bases numbered 4, after V lost 9 bases and J lost 4 bases. The germline V gene encodes CDR1 SNHLY and CDR2 FYNNEI. This CDR3 has 12 amino acids.

This rearrangement joins TRBV5-1 to TRBJ2-3; D is perhaps TRBD1 (6 bases). Germline V gene lookup returns CDR1 SGHRS and CDR2 YFSETQ. V was trimmed by 0 bases and J by 6 bases, leaving 11 bases between them. CDR3 size: 14 residues. The CDR3 loop is CASSLVQGHDTQYF. The CDR3 nucleotides are TGCGCCAGCAGCTTGGTACAGGGTCATGATACGCAGTATTTT.

The chain uses TRBV28 and TRBJ1-4; tentatively, D is TRBD1 (6 bases). Trimming pared 3 bases from V and 6 bases from J, leaving 14 bases between. CDR3 length equals 15 residues. Germline lookup yields CDR1 MDHEN and CDR2 SYDVKM. The CDR3 region is CASSFPRGADEKLFF. The DNA for the CDR3 is TGTGCCAGCAGTTTCCCCAGGGGCGCGGATGAAAAACTGTTTTTT.

The chain links TRBV18 to TRBJ1-5; perhaps TRBD1 as D (6 bases). Germline-derived CDR1 and CDR2 are KGHSH and LQKENI. V dropped 2 bases and J dropped 1 base, with 9 bases sitting between them. The CDR3 contains 15 residues. As DNA, the CDR3 is TGTGCCAGCTCACCATCTACAGGGAGCAATCAGCCCCAGCATTTT. It specifies CASSPSTGSNQPQHF. The whole variable domain, remainder taken from reference TRBV18 and TRBJ1-5, is NAGVMQNPRHLVRRRGQEARLRCSPMKGHSHVYWYRQLPEEGLKFMVYLQKENIIDESGMPKERFSAEFPKEGPSILRIQQVVRGDSAAYFCASSPSTGSNQPQHFGDGTRLSIL.

This chain uses TRBV7-3 with TRBJ2-3; no reliable D call. Trimming shortened V by 3 bases and J by 5 bases, and 6 bases separated the two germline ends. Germline loops: CDR1 SGHTA, CDR2 FQGTGA. The CDR3 has 12 residues. CDR3 coding DNA: TGTGCCAGCAGCTTTACGGGAGATACGCAGTATTTT. It yields the protein CASSFTGDTQYF.

This clone was picked up one time. The chain has TRBV7-9 and TRBJ2-2; TRBD1 matches at 7 bases. CDR3 length: 15 residues. Looked up from germline, CDR1 is SEHNR and CDR2 is FQNEAQ (reference sequence). V shed 3 bases and J 5 bases; nucleotides not matched to a gene: 6. Here the CDR3 DNA reads TGTGCCAGCAGCTTTACAGGGGCTAGGACCGGGGAGCTGTTTTTT. As protein: CASSFTGARTGELFF. The entire variable domain, with the rest obtained from reference TRBV7-9 and TRBJ2-2, is as follows: DTGVSQNPRHKITKRGQNVTFRCDPISEHNRLYWYRQTLGQGPEFLTYFQNEAQLEKSRLLSDRFSAERPKGSFSTLEIQRTEQGDSAMYLCASSFTGARTGELFFGEGSRLTVL.

The chain employs TRBV5-1 and TRBJ2-2; 16 bases match TRBD2. Germline trimming cut 3 bases from V and 3 bases from J; bases unmatched to any gene: 8. The germline V gene encodes CDR1 SGHRS and CDR2 YFSETQ. The CDR3 loop spans 19 amino acids. The CDR3 bases are TGCGCCAGCAGCTGGACGGGACTAGCGGGAGGGTCGGACACCGGGGAGCTGTTTTTT. Protein product: CASSWTGLAGGSDTGELFF.

This clone has a single count. V gene TRBV5-4 combines with J gene TRBJ1-1; 8 positions match TRBD1. The CDR3 runs 14 residues. Trimming took 0 bases from V and 4 from J; bases not matched to a gene: 2. Looked up from germline, CDR1 is SGHNT and CDR2 is YYREEE (reference sequence). The CDR3 bases are TGTGCCAGCAGCTTGGAGACAGGGGCCACTGAAGCTTTCTTT. Residues: CASSLETGATEAFF. Looking up the rest from reference TRBV5-4 and TRBJ1-1 gives the full variable domain: ETGVTQSPTHLIKTRGQQVTLRCSSQSGHNTVSWYQQALGQGPQFIFQYYREEENGRGNFPPRFSGLQFPNYSSELNVNALELDDSALYLCASSLETGATEAFFGQGTRLTVV.

This sequence joins TRBV3-1 (or the pseudogene TRBV3-2) and TRBJ2-5; 8 bases agree with TRBD2. The CDR3 contains 15 residues. The V gene end was trimmed by 4 bases and the J gene end by 0 bases; junction bases not matched to a gene: 4. CDR1 and CDR2 (germline): LGHDT, YNNKEL (reference sequence). CDR3 residues: CASSLPGGYQETQYF. The CDR3 coding sequence is TGTGCCAGCAGCCTACCGGGGGGGTACCAAGAGACCCAGTACTTC.

The chain carries TRBV25-1 and TRBJ2-5; 8 bases are shared with TRBD1. V shed 5 bases, J shed 4 bases, and the junction held 9 bases outside the gene matches. Germline CDR1 MGHDK, CDR2 SYGVNS. CDR3 length: 15 residues. As DNA, the CDR3 is TGTGCCAGCAGTCACCGGGACAGGCCCTTAGAGACCCAGTACTTC. Encoded protein: CASSHRDRPLETQYF.

In its sample, this clone was seen a few times. V and J are TRBV11-2 and TRBJ2-7, with D unclear. The CDR3 length is 11 residues. V was clipped by 3 bases and J by 3 bases, with 3 bases between them. CDR1 is SGHAT, CDR2 FQNNGV, per germline. Here the CDR3 reads CASSFLYEQYF. The CDR3 nucleotides are TGTGCCAGCAGCTTTCTCTACGAGCAGTACTTC.